Below are 5 T cell receptor beta chains sequenced from a single sample in a study of PD-1 blockade in classical Hodgkin lymphoma. Time point described: cycle 4 day 1 (C4D1), after more than five weeks of nivolumab. Relapse was seen in all patients after autologous stem cell transplantation, and brentuximab vedotin exposure was variable. From thawed PBMCs, magnetic negative selection was used to isolate the CD8+ T cells. TCRdb's table, derived via immunoSEQ multiplex PCR, lists solely in-frame clones and lacks some. The sample lists about 3,700 clones, around three quarters occurring once. This specimen was CD8+ T cells from blood, taken before the fourth cycle of nivolumab. All receptors derive from a human donor with classical Hodgkin lymphoma.

Within the sample, this clone is large. This chain connects TRBV7-9 to TRBJ1-5; perhaps TRBD1 as D (6 bases). Trimming took off 6 bases at V and 3 bases at J, with 12 bases between the two ends. Germline V gene data show CDR1 as SEHNR and CDR2 as FQNEAQ (reference sequence). The CDR3 loop spans 14 amino acids. As DNA, the CDR3 is TGTGCCAGCAGGGACACAGGGTTCAATCAGCCCCAGCATTTT. Protein product: CASRDTGFNQPQHF.

The chain is built from TRBV5-6 and TRBJ1-1, with D perhaps matching TRBD1 (5 bases). Trimming cost V 4 bases and J 6 bases, with 22 bases left between them. This CDR3 region has 16 residues. Germline V gene lookup returns CDR1 SGHDT and CDR2 YYEEEE. The DNA for the CDR3 is TGTGCCAGCAGCATTACCAAGGAAGCATGGGGCGCTGAAGCTTTCTTT. It codes for CASSITKEAWGAEAFF.

The chain joins TRBV5-1 to TRBJ1-2; no clear D gene. V was clipped by 0 bases and J by 2 bases, with 14 bases between them. The CDR3 has 16 amino acids. CDR1 and CDR2 (germline): SGHRS, YFSETQ. The CDR3 nucleotides read TGCGCCAGCAGCTTGGATACCGGACGTGCCAACTATGGCTACACCTTC. Amino acids: CASSLDTGRANYGYTF.

The rearrangement uses TRBV18 and TRBJ2-3; D might be TRBD1 (6 bases). Germline V lookup: CDR1 KGHSH, CDR2 LQKENI. The CDR3 has 15 residues. V lost 3 bases and J 2 bases, leaving 12 bases between the germline ends. The CDR3 here is CASSPSTGYTDTQYF. CDR3 DNA sequence: TGTGCCAGCTCACCCTCGACAGGTTACACAGATACGCAGTATTTT. The whole variable domain, remainder taken from reference TRBV18 and TRBJ2-3, is NAGVMQNPRHLVRRRGQEARLRCSPMKGHSHVYWYRQLPEEGLKFMVYLQKENIIDESGMPKERFSAEFPKEGPSILRIQQVVRGDSAAYFCASSPSTGYTDTQYFGPGTRLTVL.

This clone was recorded a few times. Other DNA sequences in this specimen translate into the identical CDR3. The rearrangement uses TRBV27 and TRBJ1-6, with TRBD1 identical over 7 bases. Losses at the gene ends were 4 bases for V and 7 bases for J; bases not matched to a gene: 4. The CDR3 covers 14 residues. In germline, CDR1 is MNHEY, CDR2 SMNVEV (reference sequence). The CDR3 DNA reads TGTGCCAGCAGTTCCCAGGGGGGGAATTCACCCCTCCACTTT. Translated, it gives CASSSQGGNSPLHF.